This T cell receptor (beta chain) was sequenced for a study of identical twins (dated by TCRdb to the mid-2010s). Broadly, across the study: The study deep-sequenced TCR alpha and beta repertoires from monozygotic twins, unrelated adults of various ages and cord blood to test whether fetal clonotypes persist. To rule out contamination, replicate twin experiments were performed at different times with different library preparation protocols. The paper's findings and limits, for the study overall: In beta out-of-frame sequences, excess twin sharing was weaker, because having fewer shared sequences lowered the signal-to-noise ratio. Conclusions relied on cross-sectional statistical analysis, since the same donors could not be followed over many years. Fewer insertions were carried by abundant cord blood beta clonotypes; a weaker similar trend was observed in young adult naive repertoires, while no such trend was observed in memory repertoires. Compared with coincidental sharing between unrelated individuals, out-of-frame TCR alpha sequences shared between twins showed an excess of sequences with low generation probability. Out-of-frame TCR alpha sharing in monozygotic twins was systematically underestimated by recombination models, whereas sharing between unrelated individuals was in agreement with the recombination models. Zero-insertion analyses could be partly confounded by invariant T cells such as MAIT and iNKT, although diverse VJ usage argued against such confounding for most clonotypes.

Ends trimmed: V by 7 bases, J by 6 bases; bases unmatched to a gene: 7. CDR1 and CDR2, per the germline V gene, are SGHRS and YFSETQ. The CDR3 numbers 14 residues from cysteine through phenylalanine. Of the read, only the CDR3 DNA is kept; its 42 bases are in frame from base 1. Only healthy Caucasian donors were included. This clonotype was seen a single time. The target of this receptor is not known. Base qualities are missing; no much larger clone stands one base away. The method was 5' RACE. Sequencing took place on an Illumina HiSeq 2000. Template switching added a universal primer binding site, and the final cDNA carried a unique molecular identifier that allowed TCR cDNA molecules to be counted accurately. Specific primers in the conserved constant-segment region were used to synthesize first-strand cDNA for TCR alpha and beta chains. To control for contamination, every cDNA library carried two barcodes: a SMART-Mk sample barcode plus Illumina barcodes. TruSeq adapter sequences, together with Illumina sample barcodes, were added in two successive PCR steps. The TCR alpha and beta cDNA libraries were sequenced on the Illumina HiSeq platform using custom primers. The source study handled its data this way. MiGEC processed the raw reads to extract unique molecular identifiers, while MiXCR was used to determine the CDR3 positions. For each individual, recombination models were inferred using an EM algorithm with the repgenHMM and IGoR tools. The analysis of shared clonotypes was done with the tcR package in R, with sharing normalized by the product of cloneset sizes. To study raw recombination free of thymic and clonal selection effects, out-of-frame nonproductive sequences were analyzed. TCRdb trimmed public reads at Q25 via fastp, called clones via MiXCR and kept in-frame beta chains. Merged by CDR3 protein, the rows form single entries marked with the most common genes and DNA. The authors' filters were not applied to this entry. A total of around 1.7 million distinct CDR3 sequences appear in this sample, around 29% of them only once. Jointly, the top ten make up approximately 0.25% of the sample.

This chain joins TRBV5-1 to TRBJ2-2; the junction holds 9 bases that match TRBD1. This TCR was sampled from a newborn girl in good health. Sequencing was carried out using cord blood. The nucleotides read TGCGCCAGCGCGGAGGGACAGGGCGCCGGGGAGCTGTTTTTT. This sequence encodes CASAEGQGAGELFF.